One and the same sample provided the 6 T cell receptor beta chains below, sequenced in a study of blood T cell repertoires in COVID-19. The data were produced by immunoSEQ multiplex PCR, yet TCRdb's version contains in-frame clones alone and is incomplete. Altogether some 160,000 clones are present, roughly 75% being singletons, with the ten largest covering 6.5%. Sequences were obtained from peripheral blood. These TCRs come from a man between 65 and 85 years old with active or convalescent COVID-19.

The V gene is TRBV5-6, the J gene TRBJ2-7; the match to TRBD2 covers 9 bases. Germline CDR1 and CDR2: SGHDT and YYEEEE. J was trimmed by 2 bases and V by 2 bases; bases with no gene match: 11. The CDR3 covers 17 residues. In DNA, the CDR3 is TGTGCCAGCAGCTTCGACCTCACTAGCGGGCAAACCTACGAGCAGTACTTC. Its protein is CASSFDLTSGQTYEQYF. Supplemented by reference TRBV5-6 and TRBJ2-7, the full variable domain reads DAGVTQSPTHLIKTRGQQVTLRCSPKSGHDTVSWYQQALGQGPQFIFQYYEEEERQRGNFPDRFSGHQFPNYSSELNVNALLLGDSALYLCASSFDLTSGQTYEQYFGPGTRLTVT.

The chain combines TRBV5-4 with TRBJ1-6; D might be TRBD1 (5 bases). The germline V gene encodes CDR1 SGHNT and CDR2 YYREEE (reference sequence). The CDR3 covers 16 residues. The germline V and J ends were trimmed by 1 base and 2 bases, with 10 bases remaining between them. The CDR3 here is CASSLSGGTYNSPLHF. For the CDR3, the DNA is TGTGCCAGCAGCTTGTCGGGGGGTACCTATAATTCACCCCTCCACTTT.

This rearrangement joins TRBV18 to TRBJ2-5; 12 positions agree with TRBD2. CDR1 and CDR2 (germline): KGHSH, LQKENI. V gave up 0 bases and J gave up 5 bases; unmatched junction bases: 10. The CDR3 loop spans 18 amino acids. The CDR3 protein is CASSPPTAASGRAETQYF. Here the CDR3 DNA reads TGTGCCAGCTCACCACCCACCGCCGCTAGCGGGAGGGCGGAGACCCAGTACTTC.

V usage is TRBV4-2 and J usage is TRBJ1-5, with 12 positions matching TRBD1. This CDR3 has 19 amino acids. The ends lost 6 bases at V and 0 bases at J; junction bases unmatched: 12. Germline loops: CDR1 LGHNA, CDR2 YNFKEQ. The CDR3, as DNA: TGTGCCAGCAGTCGGACCGGGACAGGGGGCGCCGGTAGCAATCAGCCCCAGCATTTT. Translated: CASSRTGTGGAGSNQPQHF.

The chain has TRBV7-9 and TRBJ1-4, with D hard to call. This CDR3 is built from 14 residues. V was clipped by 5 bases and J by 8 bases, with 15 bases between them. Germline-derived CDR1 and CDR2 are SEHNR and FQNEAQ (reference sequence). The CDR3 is CASSPAGVGEKLFF. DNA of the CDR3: TGTGCCAGCAGCCCCGCCGGGGTAGGGGAAAAACTGTTTTTT.

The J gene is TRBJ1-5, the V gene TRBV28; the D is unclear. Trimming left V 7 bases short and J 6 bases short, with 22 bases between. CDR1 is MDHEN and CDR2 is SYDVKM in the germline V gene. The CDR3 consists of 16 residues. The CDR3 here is CASTSPPGSEGQPQHF. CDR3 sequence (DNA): TGTGCCAGCACCTCCCCTCCGGGGTCCGAGGGTCAGCCCCAGCATTTT.